Below, 17 T cell receptor beta chains from the same sample are listed, as sequenced in a study of technical replicates of blood from a handful of donors. The repertoire was sequenced with immunoSEQ multiplex PCR; TCRdb's copy has only in-frame clones and lacks some. The sample has 60,000 or so clones; approximately 90% are singletons. Sequenced: PBMCs. All receptors derive from a human donor in good health. Some clones in this sample may be carry-over from other donors' samples.

This clone was seen just once. V usage is TRBV5-1 and J usage is TRBJ2-3; perhaps TRBD2 as D (5 bases). Germline V CDR1 and CDR2: SGHRS, YFSETQ. The CDR3 spans 15 residues. Trimming took 0 bases from V and 4 from J, leaving 12 bases between them. The CDR3 protein is CASSLAGDFADTQYF. CDR3 coding DNA: TGCGCCAGCAGCTTGGCCGGGGATTTCGCAGATACGCAGTATTTT.

The chain recombines TRBV5-1 with TRBJ1-1; weak D call: TRBD1 (6 bases). CDR1 SGHRS and CDR2 YFSETQ come from the germline V gene. This CDR3 spans 14 amino acids. V lost 0 bases to trimming and J lost 4 bases, with 10 bases between them. The chain's CDR3 is CASSLGQGTTEAFF. In DNA, the CDR3 is TGCGCCAGCAGCTTGGGCCAGGGGACCACTGAAGCTTTCTTT.

The chain carries TRBV18 and TRBJ1-1; the match to TRBD1 covers 7 bases. J lost 2 bases, V lost 3 bases, and 9 bases had no gene match. The CDR3 sequence is 16 residues long. Germline lookup yields CDR1 KGHSH and CDR2 LQKENI. This chain's CDR3 is CASSPQDRQLNTEAFF. In DNA form, the CDR3 reads TGTGCCAGCTCACCGCAGGACAGGCAGTTAAACACTGAAGCTTTCTTT. Looking up the rest from reference TRBV18 and TRBJ1-1 gives the full variable domain: NAGVMQNPRHLVRRRGQEARLRCSPMKGHSHVYWYRQLPEEGLKFMVYLQKENIIDESGMPKERFSAEFPKEGPSILRIQQVVRGDSAAYFCASSPQDRQLNTEAFFGQGTRLTVV.

The rearrangement links TRBV2 to TRBJ2-7; 7 positions match TRBD2. With V trimmed by 6 bases and J by 5 bases, 10 bases remained unmatched. CDR3 size: 14 residues. Germline CDR1 reads SNHLY; CDR2 reads FYNNEI. CDR3 region: CASSPPGGGDEQYF. CDR3 DNA: TGTGCCAGCAGCCCTCCGGGGGGAGGGGACGAGCAGTACTTC.

At least ten counts were recorded for this clone. The chain couples TRBV5-6 to TRBJ2-5; 7 positions agree with TRBD2. This CDR3 is built from 15 residues. Germline loops: CDR1 SGHDT, CDR2 YYEEEE. Unmatched junction bases numbered 7, after V lost 5 bases and J lost 0 bases. CDR3 DNA: TGTGCCAGCAGTAGGCTAGCGGAATACCAAGAGACCCAGTACTTC. This gives the protein CASSRLAEYQETQYF.

This clone was recorded only once. The V gene is TRBV2, the J gene TRBJ2-4; D gene uncertain. CDR3 length: 12 amino acids. Germline V gives CDR1 SNHLY, CDR2 FYNNEI. The V and J ends lost 3 bases and 9 bases respectively, with 9 bases between them. The CDR3 reads CASSDYLRIQYF. CDR3 coding DNA: TGTGCCAGCAGTGACTACCTACGCATTCAGTACTTC.

V is TRBV14 and J is TRBJ2-3, with D possibly matching TRBD1 (6 bases). Trimming removed 0 bases at V and 2 bases at J, with 21 bases between. The CDR3 contains 19 residues. CDR1 SGHDN and CDR2 FVKESK come from the germline V gene. The CDR3 region has the DNA TGTGCCAGCAGCCAAGAACCGGTCTTGGGGGCGGCCAACACAGATACGCAGTATTTT. Amino acids: CASSQEPVLGAANTDTQYF.

This clone was seen only a few times. V and J are TRBV30 and TRBJ1-1, with 8 bases that match TRBD1. The germline V gene has CDR1 GTSNPN and CDR2 SVGIG (reference sequence). V was clipped by 3 bases and J by 5 bases; unmatched bases: 5. CDR3 length equals 13 residues. The CDR3 nucleotides read TGTGCCTGGAGGGGACAGGCGACGACTGAAGCTTTCTTT. As protein: CAWRGQATTEAFF. Filled out from reference TRBV30 and TRBJ1-1, the complete variable domain reads SQTIHQWPATLVQPVGSPLSLECTVEGTSNPNLYWYRQAAGRGLQLLFYSVGIGQISSEVPQNLSASRPQDRQFILSSKKLLLSDSGFYLCAWRGQATTEAFFGQGTRLTVV.

This chain uses TRBV6-1 with TRBJ2-5, with D perhaps TRBD2 (6 bases). The V gene's germline CDR1 is MNHNS and CDR2 SASEGT. With 3 bases removed from V and 5 bases from J, the gap between germline ends came to 13 bases. The CDR3 is made up of 14 amino acids. The CDR3 protein is CASSEPGVGETQYF. The CDR3, as DNA: TGTGCCAGCAGTGAGCCGGGAGTGGGGGAGACCCAGTACTTC.

Only one count was recorded for this clone. J is TRBJ2-5 and V is TRBV18; tentative D call: TRBD1 (6 bases). Trimming removed 1 base at V and 2 bases at J, with 11 bases between. Germline-derived CDR1 and CDR2 are KGHSH and LQKENI. The CDR3 extends over 15 amino acids. The CDR3 spells CASSPQLGQQETQYF. CDR3 sequence (DNA): TGTGCCAGCTCACCACAACTCGGACAGCAAGAGACCCAGTACTTC.

V usage is TRBV6-5 and J usage is TRBJ2-1; D ambiguous. This CDR3 has 13 amino acids. Between the trimmed V and J ends, which lost 4 bases and 5 bases, there was a span of 9 bases. CDR1 MNHEY and CDR2 SVGAGI come from the germline V gene. The CDR3 here is CASSLTRDNEQFF. CDR3 DNA: TGTGCCAGCAGTTTGACTCGCGACAATGAGCAGTTCTTC.

This chain connects TRBV4-2 to TRBJ1-5; tentative D call: TRBD1 (5 bases). V lost 0 bases, J lost 7 bases, and 13 bases lay in between. CDR3 size: 15 residues. Germline V gene data show CDR1 as LGHNA and CDR2 as YNFKEQ. The CDR3: CASSQDPQGGQPQHF. The DNA for the CDR3 is TGTGCCAGCAGCCAAGATCCCCAGGGCGGACAGCCCCAGCATTTT.

This chain links TRBV4-2 with TRBJ2-1; 7 positions match TRBD2. The trim removed 3 bases at V and 3 bases at J, leaving 11 bases unmatched. Looked up from germline, CDR1 is LGHNA and CDR2 is YNFKEQ. CDR3 length: 17 amino acids. The CDR3 spells CASSQQILADRYNEQFF. DNA of the CDR3: TGTGCCAGCAGCCAGCAGATTCTAGCGGACCGCTACAATGAGCAGTTCTTC.

This sequence joins TRBV5-4 and TRBJ2-2; 7 bases map to TRBD2. Per the germline V gene, CDR1 is SGHNT and CDR2 is YYREEE (reference sequence). The CDR3 is made up of 17 amino acids. V lost 1 base, J lost 0 bases, and 6 bases stayed unmatched. CDR3 amino acids: CASSLSWAGANTGELFF. CDR3 coding DNA: TGTGCCAGCAGCTTGTCCTGGGCGGGGGCGAACACCGGGGAGCTGTTTTTT.

This clone appeared once. The chain couples TRBV11-2 to TRBJ2-5; a weak D match, TRBD1 (6 bases). V lost 4 bases and J 4 bases, leaving 16 bases between the germline ends. The CDR3 has 15 residues. CDR1 and CDR2 from the germline V gene are SGHAT and FQNNGV. The DNA for the CDR3 is TGTGCCAGCAGCTCAGTTCAGGGGTGGCGAGAGACCCAGTACTTC. Amino acids: CASSSVQGWRETQYF.

The chain couples TRBV18 to TRBJ1-2; possibly TRBD1 for D (5 bases). The CDR3 totals 15 residues. The germline gives CDR1 KGHSH, CDR2 LQKENI. Deletions cut 2 bases from V and 2 bases from J, with 12 bases between. CDR3 amino acids: CASSPTGSFNYGYTF. The CDR3 coding sequence is TGTGCCAGCTCACCAACAGGCAGCTTCAACTATGGCTACACCTTC.

CDR3 residues: CASSPTPLTGGACYGYTF. The CDR3 region has the DNA TGTGCCAGCAGCCCCACCCCCTTAACAGGGGGCGCTTGCTATGGCTACACCTTC. This chain connects TRBV11-3 to TRBJ1-2; 9 nucleotides align to TRBD1. CDR3 length: 18 amino acids. The germline gives CDR1 SGHNT, CDR2 YENEEA. The J segment lost 4 bases and the V segment lost 5 bases, leaving 17 bases of the junction unmatched.